These 6 T cell receptor beta chains originate from one sample sequenced in a study of blood T cells in healthy people across ages. The authors ran a second PCR of 7 to 11 cycles using a sample-barcoded 5' primer and a J-beta primer mix. TCRdb redid the calling of the 5' RACE reads with MiXCR, one entry per CDR3 protein. The data show 1.4 million to 1.5 million distinct CDR3 sequences, approximately 38% seen once. The sample consisted of blood. The receptor set was obtained from a woman between 18 and 29 years old in good health.

A single count supports this clonotype. The junction departs from germline at one end; a sequencing error may be responsible. The V call is TRBV18, the J call TRBJ2-7; a weak D match, TRBD2 (6 bases). Germline CDR1 KGHSH, CDR2 LQKENI. This CDR3 spans 15 amino acids. The CDR3 coding sequence is TGTGCCGGCTCACCTCTAGCGACAACCTACAATGAGCAGTACTTC. Its protein is CAGSPLATTYNEQYF.

The table lists this clonotype with many counts. Compared with germline, one end of the junction differs, possibly owing to a read error. V usage is TRBV12-3 or TRBV12-4 and J usage is TRBJ2-5; unclear D gene. The CDR3 has 11 residues. The CDR3 sequence is CASSLSNEQYF. CDR3 bases: TGCGCCAGCAGCCTATCTAATGAGCAGTACTTC.

The gene calls are TRBV9 and TRBJ2-3; either TRBD1 or TRBD2 may supply D (5 bases each). Germline V gene sequence: CDR1 SGDLS, CDR2 YYNGEE. The CDR3 contains 10 residues. V was cut by 10 bases and J by 6 bases, with 9 bases left in between. The CDR3: CAGGRDTQYF. The CDR3 DNA reads as TGTGCCGGGGGACGGGATACGCAGTATTTT.

This clonotype has just a few counts. The genes are TRBV6-1 and TRBJ2-1, with 8 positions matching TRBD2. After removal of 6 bases from V and 3 bases from J, the junction contained 10 bases not matched to a gene. Looked up from germline, CDR1 is MNHNS and CDR2 is SASEGT. This CDR3 is built from 16 residues. CDR3 loop: CASRPWERESYNEQFF. DNA of the CDR3: TGTGCCAGCAGGCCGTGGGAGCGGGAGAGCTACAATGAGCAGTTCTTC.

The chain links TRBV12-3 or TRBV12-4 to TRBJ1-2; 10 nucleotides agree with TRBD1. This CDR3 has 15 amino acids. J gave up 3 bases and V 6 bases, and 7 bases lay outside the gene matches. CDR3 residues: CASSQTGGAYYGYTF. CDR3 DNA: TGTGCCAGCAGCCAGACAGGGGGCGCCTACTATGGCTACACCTTC.

This clonotype occurred a few times. The chain employs TRBV7-9 and TRBJ2-5; the match to TRBD1 covers 9 bases. Germline V gene lookup returns CDR1 SEHNR and CDR2 FQNEAQ (reference sequence). J lost 5 bases, V lost 2 bases, and 6 bases had no gene match. This CDR3 comprises 15 residues. The CDR3 DNA follows: TGTGCCAGCAGCTTAAAGGGACAGGGATGGGAGACCCAGTACTTC. As protein: CASSLKGQGWETQYF.